Here is one T cell receptor beta chain with its context. The entry originates in a study of blood T cell repertoires in COVID-19. The protocol was immunoSEQ multiplex PCR, while the TCRdb copy is restricted to in-frame clones and leaves out a portion. The data show tens of thousands of clones, 65% to 90% seen once. The CDR3 covers 18 residues. Losses at the gene ends were 4 bases for V and 1 base for J; bases not matched to a gene: 15. Germline V gives CDR1 MNHNS, CDR2 SASEGT. The chain employs TRBV6-1 and TRBJ1-1, with 7 bases matching TRBD1. This TCR came from a human donor in a cohort sampled during active COVID-19. The sample comprised peripheral blood. CDR3 in DNA: TGTGCCAGCAGTGCATGGTCTTGGGGGACAGACCAGAACACTGAAGCTTTCTTT. This sequence encodes CASSAWSWGTDQNTEAFF.